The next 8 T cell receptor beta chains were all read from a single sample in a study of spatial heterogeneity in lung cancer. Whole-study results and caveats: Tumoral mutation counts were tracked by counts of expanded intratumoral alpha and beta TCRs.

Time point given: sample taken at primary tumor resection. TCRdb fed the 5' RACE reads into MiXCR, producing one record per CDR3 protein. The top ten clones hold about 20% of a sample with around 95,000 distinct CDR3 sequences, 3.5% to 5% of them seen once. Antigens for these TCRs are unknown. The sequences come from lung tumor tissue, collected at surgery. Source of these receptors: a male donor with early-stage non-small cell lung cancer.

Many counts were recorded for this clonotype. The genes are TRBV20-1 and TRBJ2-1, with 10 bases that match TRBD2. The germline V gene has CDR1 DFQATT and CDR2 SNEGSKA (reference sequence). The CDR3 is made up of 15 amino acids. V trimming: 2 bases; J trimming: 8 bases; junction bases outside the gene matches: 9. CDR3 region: CSARPSSGSLDEQFF. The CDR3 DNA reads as TGCAGTGCTAGACCTTCTAGCGGGAGTCTCGATGAGCAGTTCTTC.

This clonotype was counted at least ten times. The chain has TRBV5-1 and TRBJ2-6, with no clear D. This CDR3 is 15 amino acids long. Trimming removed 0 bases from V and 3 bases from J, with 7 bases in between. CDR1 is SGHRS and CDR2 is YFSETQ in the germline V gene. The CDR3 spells CASSLAGSGANVLTF. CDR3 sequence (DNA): TGCGCCAGCAGCTTGGCGGGTAGTGGGGCCAACGTCCTGACTTTC.

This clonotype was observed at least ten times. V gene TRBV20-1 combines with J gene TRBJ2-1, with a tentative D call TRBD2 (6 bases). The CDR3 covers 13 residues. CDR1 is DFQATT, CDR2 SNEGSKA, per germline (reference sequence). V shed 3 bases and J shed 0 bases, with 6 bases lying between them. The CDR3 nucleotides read TGCAGTGCTAGCGGGAGCTCCTACAATGAGCAGTTCTTC. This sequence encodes CSASGSSYNEQFF.

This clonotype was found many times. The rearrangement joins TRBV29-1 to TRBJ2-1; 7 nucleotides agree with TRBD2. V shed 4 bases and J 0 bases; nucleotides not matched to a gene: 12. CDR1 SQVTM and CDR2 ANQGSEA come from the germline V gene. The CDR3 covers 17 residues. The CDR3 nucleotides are TGCAGCGTTGTATTGTGGCTAGCGGACCGCTCCTACAATGAGCAGTTCTTC. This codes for CSVVLWLADRSYNEQFF.

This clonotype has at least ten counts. For the CDR3, the DNA is TGTGCCAGCAGTGAAGGGGAATATTCCCTTACCGGGGAGCTGTTTTTT. The encoded protein is CASSEGEYSLTGELFF. The rearrangement links TRBV25-1 to TRBJ2-2; D is unclear. The V gene's germline CDR1 is MGHDK and CDR2 SYGVNS. Trimming took 2 bases from V and 5 from J, leaving 15 bases between them. CDR3 length equals 16 residues.

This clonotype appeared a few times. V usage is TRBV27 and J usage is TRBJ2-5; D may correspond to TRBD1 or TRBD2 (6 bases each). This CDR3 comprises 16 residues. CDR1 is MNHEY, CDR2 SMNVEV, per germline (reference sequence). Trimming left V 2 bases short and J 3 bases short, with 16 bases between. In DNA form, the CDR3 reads TGTGCCAGCAGTTTAGGGGGCGGGAAGAACGAAGAGACCCAGTACTTC. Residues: CASSLGGGKNEETQYF.

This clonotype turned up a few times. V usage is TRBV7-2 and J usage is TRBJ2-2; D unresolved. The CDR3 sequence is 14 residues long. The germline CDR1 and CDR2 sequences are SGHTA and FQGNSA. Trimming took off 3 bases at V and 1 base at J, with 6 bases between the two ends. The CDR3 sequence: CASSLSGNTGELFF. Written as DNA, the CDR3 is TGTGCCAGCAGCTTGTCGGGGAACACCGGGGAGCTGTTTTTT.

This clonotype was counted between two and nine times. CDR3 coding DNA: TGTGCCGGCTCTCCGTGGGGGGCGGCTGCCGGTGAGCAGTTCTTC. Its translation is CAGSPWGAAAGEQFF. The J gene is TRBJ2-1, the V gene TRBV7-2, with D perhaps assigned TRBD1 or TRBD2 (6 bases each). The CDR3 loop spans 15 amino acids. Trimming shortened V by 11 bases and J by 9 bases, and 26 bases separated the two germline ends. Germline CDR1 and CDR2: SGHTA and FQGNSA.